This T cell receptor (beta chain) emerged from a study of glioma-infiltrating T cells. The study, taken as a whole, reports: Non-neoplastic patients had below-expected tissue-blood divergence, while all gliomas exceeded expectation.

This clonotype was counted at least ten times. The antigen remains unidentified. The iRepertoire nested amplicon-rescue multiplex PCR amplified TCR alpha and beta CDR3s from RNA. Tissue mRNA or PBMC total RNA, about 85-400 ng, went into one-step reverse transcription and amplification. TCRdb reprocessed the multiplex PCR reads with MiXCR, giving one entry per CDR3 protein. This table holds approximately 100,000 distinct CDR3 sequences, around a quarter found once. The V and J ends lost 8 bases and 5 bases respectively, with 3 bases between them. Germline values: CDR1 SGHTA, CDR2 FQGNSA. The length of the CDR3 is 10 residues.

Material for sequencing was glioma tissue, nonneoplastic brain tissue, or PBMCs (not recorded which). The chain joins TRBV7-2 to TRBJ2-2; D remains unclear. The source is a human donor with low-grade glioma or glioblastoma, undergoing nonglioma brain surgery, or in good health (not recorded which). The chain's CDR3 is CASGTGELFF. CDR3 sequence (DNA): TGTGCCAGCGGGACCGGGGAGCTGTTTTTT.